This T cell receptor beta chain was profiled in a study of beta chain features in type 1 diabetes. Study-level results: Shortening that was moderate but significant affected the TCRB CDR3s of Type 1 diabetes patients in all four CD4+ subsets.

As every portion of the isolated RNA was reverse transcribed, the sequencing read expressed TCRB transcripts. TCRdb's copy holds only in-frame clones and misses some; the assay was immunoSEQ multiplex PCR. The table has 140,000 or so clones, roughly an eighth seen once. The V gene's germline CDR1 is SGHVS and CDR2 FQNEAQ. V shed 1 base and J shed 10 bases, with 10 bases lying between them. This CDR3 comprises 12 residues. This clone turned up a few times. Its antigen is currently unknown. The sequence was collected from a man between 18 and 35 years old with type 1 diabetes. The J gene is TRBJ1-1, the V gene TRBV7-8, with a tentative D call TRBD1 (6 bases). Input material: central memory CD4+ T cells from blood. CDR3 region: CASSLVQGGAFF. DNA of the CDR3: TGTGCCAGCAGCTTAGTACAGGGAGGAGCTTTCTTT.